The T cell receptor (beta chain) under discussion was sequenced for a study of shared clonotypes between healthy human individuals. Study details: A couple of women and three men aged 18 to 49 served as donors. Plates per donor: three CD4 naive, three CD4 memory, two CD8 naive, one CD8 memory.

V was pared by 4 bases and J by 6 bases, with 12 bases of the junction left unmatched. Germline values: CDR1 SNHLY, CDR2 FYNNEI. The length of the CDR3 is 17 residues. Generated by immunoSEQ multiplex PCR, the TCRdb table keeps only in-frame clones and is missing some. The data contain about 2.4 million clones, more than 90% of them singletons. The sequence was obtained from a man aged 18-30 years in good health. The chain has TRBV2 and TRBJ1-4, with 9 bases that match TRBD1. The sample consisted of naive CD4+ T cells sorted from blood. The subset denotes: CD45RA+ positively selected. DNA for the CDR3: TGTGCCAGCAGTGCTGGGGACAGGGCGATTGTCGATGAAAAACTGTTTTTT. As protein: CASSAGDRAIVDEKLFF.